The rows below give T cell receptor beta chains drawn from one sample of a study of response to subunit inactivated influenza vaccine. TCRdb re-called the RT-PCR reads through MiXCR, storing one row per CDR3 protein. This sample has 400,000 to 550,000 distinct CDR3 sequences; roughly 27% occur once, and the top ten carry around 1.8%. This material consisted of CD4+ T cells sorted from PBMCs, taken around 5 days after vaccination. Receptors originate from a man between 50 and 59 years old who received an inactivated influenza vaccine. Each CDR3 is given with its conserved first and last residue. Each record gives: clone size, J gene, V gene, D gene, CDR3 DNA, CDR3 protein. D genes are given only for firm matches. Not all rows give a size; the values are once, few, many and, for expanded clones, a class.

.,TRBJ2-7,TRBV30,.,TGTGCCTGGAGTGTAATGGGGGGCAGTTCCTACGAGCAGTACTTC,CAWSVMGGSSYEQYF
.,TRBJ2-2,TRBV4-3,.,TGCGCCAGCAGCCATCTCCGTTCAGGGACGGGGCCCGGGGAGCTGTTTTTT,CASSHLRSGTGPGELFF
few,TRBJ1-1,TRBV3-1,.,TGTGCCAGCAGCCAAATCGGAGGAGGTGAAGCTTTCTTT,CASSQIGGGEAFF
many,TRBJ2-7,TRBV7-2,.,TGTGCCAGCAGCAGACAGCACTACGAGCAGTACTTC,CASSRQHYEQYF
many,TRBJ2-2,TRBV18,.,TGTGCCAGCTCACCCCTTCCACCGACAGGCGCGAACACCGGGGAGCTGTTTTTT,CASSPLPPTGANTGELFF
many,TRBJ2-7,TRBV7-2,TRBD2,TGTGCCAGCAGCAAGGGCCTAGCGGGAGGATACGAGCAGTACTTC,CASSKGLAGGYEQYF
few,TRBJ1-1,TRBV4-1,.,TGCGCCAGCAGCCAAGAGCGGAGTACTGAAGCTTTCTTT,CASSQERSTEAFF
few,TRBJ1-2,TRBV4-2,TRBD1,TGTGCCAGCAGAACAGGGGGCTGGGATGGCTACACCTTC,CASRTGGWDGYTF
.,TRBJ2-1,TRBV29-1,TRBD2,TGCAGCGTTGAACCCTACGGGAGGAATAATGAGCAGTTCTTC,CSVEPYGRNNEQFF
.,TRBJ2-5,TRBV5-6,.,TGTGCCAGCAGCTTTTCCAGTCAGGGACAAGAGACCCAGTACTTC,CASSFSSQGQETQYF
.,TRBJ1-4,TRBV12-3/TRBV12-4,TRBD1,TGTGCCAGCAGCCCTGGACAGGGCACAAATGAAAAACTGTTTTTT,CASSPGQGTNEKLFF
few,TRBJ2-4,TRBV24-1,.,TGTGCCACCAGTGATTTGACAGTCCCAAACATTCAGTACTTC,CATSDLTVPNIQYF
.,TRBJ2-7,TRBV6-2/TRBV6-3,.,TGTGCCAGCAGCCCTACTAGATTCGGCGAGCAGTACTTC,CASSPTRFGEQYF
.,TRBJ2-5,TRBV28,TRBD1,TGTGCCAGCAGGTTAGGGGGCCCCGCGGAGACCCAGTACTTC,CASRLGGPAETQYF
few,TRBJ2-7,TRBV28,TRBD1,TGTGCCAGCAGCCCCGCCGGGACAGGGCGGAACGAGCAGTACTTC,CASSPAGTGRNEQYF
once,TRBJ1-4,TRBV12-3/TRBV12-4,.,TGTGCCAGCACCCCCCGCTGGAAGAATGAAAAACTGTTTTTT,CASTPRWKNEKLFF
few,TRBJ2-1,TRBV28,TRBD1,TGTGCCAGCAGTGAGACACAGGGGGCTGAACCCTACAATGAGCAGTTCTTC,CASSETQGAEPYNEQFF
few,TRBJ2-5,TRBV12-3/TRBV12-4,TRBD1,TGTGCCAGCAGTTCCGACAGGGTAGCATGGGAGACCCAGTACTTC,CASSSDRVAWETQYF
once,TRBJ2-7,TRBV7-2,.,TGTGCCAGCAGCACCGGATCCGAGCAGTACTTC,CASSTGSEQYF
.,TRBJ2-1,TRBV9,.,TGTGCCAGCAGCGTAAGACAGGCATCCTACAATGAGCAGTTCTTC,CASSVRQASYNEQFF
.,TRBJ1-1,TRBV4-2,.,TGTGCCAGCAGCCAAGAGTTGGGGGGAAGCACTGAAGCTTTCTTT,CASSQELGGSTEAFF
.,TRBJ1-4,TRBV5-1,.,TGCGCCAGCAGCTTGAATCCGGGGGCTAATGAAAAACTGTTTTTT,CASSLNPGANEKLFF
.,TRBJ2-3,TRBV12-3/TRBV12-4,.,TGTGCCAGCAGTTTGCGGAGAATTAGCACAGATACGCAGTATTTT,CASSLRRISTDTQYF
once,TRBJ2-5,TRBV20-1,.,TGCAGTGCTAGTGATCGGGGCCCAGAGACCCAGTACTTC,CSASDRGPETQYF
few,TRBJ2-1,TRBV5-1,TRBD2,TGCGCCAGCAGCGCGGGACTAGCGGGGGGGATTGAGCAGTTCTTC,CASSAGLAGGIEQFF
.,TRBJ1-1,TRBV18,.,TGTGCCAGCTCACCTGGGGGTATTAACACTGAAGCTTTCTTT,CASSPGGINTEAFF
.,TRBJ1-3,TRBV29-1,.,TGCAGCGTTGTTTGGACCTCTGGAAACACCATATATTTT,CSVVWTSGNTIYF
.,TRBJ2-2,TRBV7-3,TRBD1,TGTGCCAGCAGCTCGAAGGACAGGGCGGCCGGGGAGCTGTTTTTT,CASSSKDRAAGELFF
few,TRBJ2-3,TRBV10-3,TRBD2,TGTGCCATCAGCTCTAGCGGGAGGGCCTCTGGCACAGATACGCAGTATTTT,CAISSSGRASGTDTQYF
few,TRBJ2-7,TRBV20-1,.,TGCAGTGCTCGGGACTTATCCTACGAGCAGTACTTC,CSARDLSYEQYF
.,TRBJ2-3,TRBV20-1,TRBD2,TGCAGTGCTAGTCAACTAGCGGGAATAGGGCGCACAGATATGCAGTATTTT,CSASQLAGIGRTDMQYF
few,TRBJ2-7,TRBV7-9,.,TGTGCCAGCAGCTTAGCACAGTACGAGCAGTACTTC,CASSLAQYEQYF
.,TRBJ2-2,TRBV6-1,.,TGTGCCAGCAGCCCCGGTCCAGCGAACACCGGGGAGCTGTTTTTT,CASSPGPANTGELFF
.,TRBJ2-3,TRBV7-9,.,TGTGCCAGCAGCTCTCTCCCAAGCGGAAGCACAGATACGCAGTATTTT,CASSSLPSGSTDTQYF
.,TRBJ2-1,TRBV3-1,TRBD2,TGTGCCAGCAGCCATCAGATTTCGGGGGGGCGTCGCGAGCAGTTCTTC,CASSHQISGGRREQFF
.,TRBJ2-7,TRBV6-2/TRBV6-3,.,TGTGCCAGCAGCCCAACAACAGGGTTGGGTTCTGGGGACTTC,CASSPTTGLGSGDF
.,TRBJ2-1,TRBV15,TRBD2,TGTGCCACCAGCAGAGATCCGGGACTAGCGGGAGATGAGCAGTTCTTC,CATSRDPGLAGDEQFF
few,TRBJ1-1,TRBV10-3,.,TGTGCCATCAGTGAAGGAGACAGGTCCAACACTGAAGCTTTCTTT,CAISEGDRSNTEAFF
.,TRBJ2-2,TRBV7-8,TRBD1,TGTGCCAGCAGCTTAAGGGACAGGGGGCAAGGCACCGGGGAGCTGTTTTTT,CASSLRDRGQGTGELFF
.,TRBJ2-2,TRBV20-1,TRBD1,TGCAGTGCTACAGGGGGTTGGGGCACCGGGGAGCTGTTTTTT,CSATGGWGTGELFF
.,TRBJ1-2,TRBV12-3/TRBV12-4,TRBD1,TGTGCCAGCAGTTTAGGCGGGACAGGGTGGAATGGCTACACCTTC,CASSLGGTGWNGYTF
few,TRBJ2-7,TRBV10-3,.,TGTGCCATCAGTGAGCCAGACACCTACGAGCAGTACTTC,CAISEPDTYEQYF
.,TRBJ1-2,TRBV4-2,TRBD1,TGTGCCAGCAGCCAAGATGTAGGGGGCACCTTCGGCTACACCTTC,CASSQDVGGTFGYTF
.,TRBJ2-6,TRBV5-1,.,TGCGCCAGCAGCTTGATGCGGCCCGGGGCCAACGTCCTGACTTTC,CASSLMRPGANVLTF
.,TRBJ2-7,TRBV6-2/TRBV6-3,.,TGTGCCAGCACACGCTCTTTTCTCTACGAGCAGTACTTC,CASTRSFLYEQYF
.,TRBJ2-7,TRBV10-3,.,TGTGCCATCAGGGCGACAGAAGCCTACGAGCAGTACTTC,CAIRATEAYEQYF
.,TRBJ2-3,TRBV20-1,TRBD2,TGCAGTGCTAGAGATACCGAGCGGGACCTCACAGATACGCAGTATTTT,CSARDTERDLTDTQYF
.,TRBJ2-1,TRBV12-3/TRBV12-4,.,TGTGCCAGCAGTTTAGCCGGTCGGGCCGGTGAGCAGTTCTTC,CASSLAGRAGEQFF
few,TRBJ2-4,TRBV7-8,.,TGTGCCAGCAGCCCGACTAGGGGCATTCAGTACTTC,CASSPTRGIQYF
many,TRBJ2-1,TRBV27,.,TGTGCCAGCCAGGATTGGAATGAGCAGTTCTTC,CASQDWNEQFF
.,TRBJ2-5,TRBV20-1,.,TGCAGCCGTAGAGGAGGAGAGACCCAGTACTTC,CSRRGGETQYF
.,TRBJ2-5,TRBV24-1,TRBD2,TGTGCCACCTCACGGACTAGCGGGGAGACCCAGTACTTC,CATSRTSGETQYF
.,TRBJ2-7,TRBV10-1,.,TGCGCCAGCAGTCTCGACACCGTGAGGGGGGAGCAGTACTTC,CASSLDTVRGEQYF
few,TRBJ2-2,TRBV20-1,TRBD2,TGCAGTGCTAGAGCTCTAGCGGGGGGCGTCTTCACCGGGGAGCTGTTTTTT,CSARALAGGVFTGELFF